This entry lists 22 T cell receptor beta chains sequenced from one sample in a study of circulating and synovial CD4+ cells in juvenile arthritis. The data were produced by immunoSEQ multiplex PCR, yet TCRdb's version contains in-frame clones alone and is incomplete. The sample gives fewer than 35,000 clones, 90% to 95% of which show up once; around 0.15% is in the top ten. Sequenced input: CD4+ T cells from blood. These receptors all stem from a human donor with juvenile idiopathic arthritis.

This rearrangement joins TRBV28 to TRBJ1-5; D is uncertain. V gave up 5 bases and J gave up 7 bases, with 15 bases separating them. CDR1 is MDHEN and CDR2 is SYDVKM in the germline V gene. The CDR3 has 14 residues. The chain's CDR3 is CASSAEGPAQPQHF. CDR3 DNA: TGTGCCAGCAGTGCTGAGGGCCCCGCACAGCCCCAGCATTTT.

This clone showed up just once. V usage is TRBV27 and J usage is TRBJ2-5; D gene ambiguous. The CDR3 is made up of 14 amino acids. Germline CDR1 reads MNHEY; CDR2 reads SMNVEV (reference sequence). The germline V and J ends were trimmed by 3 bases and 5 bases, with 13 bases remaining between them. CDR3 sequence reads: CASSLTPPAETQYF. Written as DNA, the CDR3 is TGTGCCAGCAGTTTGACACCTCCGGCGGAGACCCAGTACTTC.

V usage is TRBV18 and J usage is TRBJ1-2, with D unresolved. CDR1 is KGHSH, CDR2 LQKENI, per germline. Trimming removed 2 bases at V and 3 bases at J, with 4 bases between. There are 12 residues in the CDR3. The CDR3 loop reads CASSPSDYGYTF. CDR3 DNA sequence: TGTGCCAGCTCACCATCAGACTATGGCTACACCTTC.

V and J are TRBV19 and TRBJ2-4; a weak D match, TRBD1 (6 bases). Trimming left V 0 bases short and J 6 bases short, with 30 bases between. The CDR3 runs to 21 residues. The germline gives CDR1 LNHDA, CDR2 SQIVND (reference sequence). The DNA of the CDR3 is TGTGCCAGTAGTATAGATCTCGAGAGGAGTTCGGGGAACCAGGGGAGAAACATTCAGTACTTC. Protein sequence: CASSIDLERSSGNQGRNIQYF.

This clone was counted between two and nine times. V is TRBV4-3 and J is TRBJ1-4; no clear D gene. The CDR3 spans 19 residues. Per germline, CDR1 LGHNA and CDR2 YSLEER. V lost 3 bases, J lost 0 bases, and 20 bases lay in between. CDR3 sequence (DNA): TGCGCCAGCAGCCAGGAAGATGGAGAAGGTGATGCAACTAATGAAAAACTGTTTTTT. Its protein is CASSQEDGEGDATNEKLFF.

V gene TRBV7-9 combines with J gene TRBJ2-7; D unclear. The V and J ends lost 1 base and 4 bases respectively, with 5 bases between them. The CDR3 length is 12 residues. The V gene's germline CDR1 is SEHNR and CDR2 FQNEAQ (reference sequence). The CDR3, as DNA: TGTGCCAGCAGCTTAGTACTTTACGAGCAGTACTTC. This codes for CASSLVLYEQYF.

This chain connects TRBV4-3 to TRBJ2-3; possible D gene TRBD2, 7 bases. This CDR3 contains 18 residues. CDR1 is LGHNA and CDR2 is YSLEER in the germline V gene. Between the trimmed V and J ends, which lost 0 bases and 3 bases, there was a span of 19 bases. CDR3 DNA: TGCGCCAGCAGCCAAGATCTCCCGGGGGGCGGTGGTACAGATACGCAGTATTTT. As protein: CASSQDLPGGGGTDTQYF.

This chain uses TRBV23-1 with TRBJ2-7; 8 nucleotides match TRBD2. TRBV23-1 counts as an open reading frame of uncertain function. The CDR3 runs to 16 residues. V gave up 4 bases and J gave up 3 bases; unmatched junction bases: 11. CDR3 amino acids: CASSPPGGTHFYEQYF. CDR3 DNA: TGCGCCAGCAGTCCTCCGGGGGGGACACACTTCTACGAGCAGTACTTC.

The genes are TRBV28 and TRBJ2-7; tentative D call: TRBD2 (5 bases). This CDR3 contains 14 residues. Germline V CDR1 and CDR2: MDHEN, SYDVKM. V was trimmed by 4 bases and J by 0 bases, leaving 10 bases between them. This CDR3 reads CASSYGLRSYEQYF. In DNA form, the CDR3 reads TGTGCCAGCAGTTATGGACTCCGCTCCTACGAGCAGTACTTC.

CDR3 in amino acids: CASSGGQTNTEAFF. CDR3 DNA sequence: TGTGCCAGCAGCGGTGGGCAGACGAACACTGAAGCTTTCTTT. The chain employs TRBV9 and TRBJ1-1; D not resolved. The CDR3 contains 14 residues. With 3 bases removed from V and 1 base from J, the gap between germline ends came to 10 bases. Germline loops: CDR1 SGDLS, CDR2 YYNGEE.

The chain has TRBV28 and TRBJ1-2; D may be TRBD1 (5 bases). V lost 3 bases to trimming and J lost 4 bases, with 6 bases between them. CDR1 and CDR2 from the germline V gene are MDHEN and SYDVKM. This CDR3 is 12 amino acids long. CDR3 sequence reads: CASSLTVYGYTF. The DNA for the CDR3 is TGTGCCAGCAGTTTGACAGTCTATGGCTACACCTTC.

V gene TRBV5-5 combines with J gene TRBJ2-3, with 9 bases identical to TRBD2. The CDR3 loop spans 17 amino acids. Germline V gives CDR1 SGHKS, CDR2 YYEKEE (reference sequence). Trimming at V came to 3 bases and at J to 0 bases, leaving 8 bases not matched to a gene. The CDR3 reads CASSWAGGASSTDTQYF. The CDR3 coding sequence is TGTGCCAGCAGCTGGGCGGGGGGGGCCTCTAGCACAGATACGCAGTATTTT.

This chain uses TRBV4-1 with TRBJ2-7; perhaps TRBD2 as D (6 bases). The CDR3 has 15 amino acids. V dropped 1 base and J dropped 4 bases, with 14 bases sitting between them. CDR1 is MGHRA and CDR2 is YSYEKL in the germline V gene. Written as DNA, the CDR3 is TGCGCCAGCAGCCAAGCGTCAACCGGGAGTTACGAGCAGTACTTC. Translated, it gives CASSQASTGSYEQYF.

Details on this clone: One end of the junction fails to match germline, which may point to a read error. Other DNA sequences within the sample encode an identical CDR3. J is TRBJ2-5 and V is TRBV6-1; D might be TRBD1 (6 bases). The CDR3 is 13 amino acids. The germline V gene has CDR1 MNHNS and CDR2 SASEGT. CDR3 sequence: CASSRQVQETQYF. The DNA of the CDR3 is TGTGCCAGCAGCCGACAGGTCCAAGAGACACAGTACTTC.

The chain combines TRBV9 with TRBJ2-1; 7 bases fit TRBD2. Germline V CDR1 and CDR2: SGDLS, YYNGEE. The CDR3 is 15 residues long. Germline trimming cut 2 bases from V and 3 bases from J; bases unmatched to any gene: 5. CDR3 amino acids: CASSVGGNNYNEQFF. CDR3 coding DNA: TGTGCCAGCAGCGTGGGAGGGAACAACTACAATGAGCAGTTCTTC.

The chain combines TRBV4-3 with TRBJ1-4, with 8 bases matching TRBD1. CDR3 size: 14 residues. The ends lost 2 bases at V and 5 bases at J; junction bases unmatched: 1. Germline CDR1 LGHNA, CDR2 YSLEER. DNA of the CDR3: TGCGCCAGCAGCCAACGGGACAGGAATGAAAAACTGTTTTTT. As protein: CASSQRDRNEKLFF.

This clone has only one observation. The chain combines TRBV19 with TRBJ2-2; no clear D gene. The V gene lost 7 bases and the J gene lost 3 bases, with 12 bases spanning the gap. The CDR3 is 14 residues long. The V gene's germline CDR1 is LNHDA and CDR2 SQIVND (reference sequence). The CDR3 sequence: CASTPNGYTGELFF. The CDR3 DNA is TGTGCCAGTACCCCCAACGGGTACACCGGGGAGCTGTTTTTT.

V is TRBV28 and J is TRBJ1-2; D ambiguous. Trimming shortened V by 5 bases and J by 1 base, and 8 bases separated the two germline ends. This CDR3 spans 13 amino acids. From germline, CDR1 is MDHEN and CDR2 SYDVKM. DNA for the CDR3: TGTGCCAGCAGTATACGGAGTAACTATGGCTACACCTTC. The encoded protein is CASSIRSNYGYTF.

V is TRBV5-1 and J is TRBJ1-1, with TRBD1 matching 8 bases. The CDR3 is 17 amino acids. Germline trimming cut 4 bases from V and 3 bases from J; bases unmatched to any gene: 14. Germline loops: CDR1 SGHRS, CDR2 YFSETQ. In nucleotides, the CDR3 is TGCGCCAGCAGCCCCAGGCCGGGACAGGTGGCTGACACTGAAGCTTTCTTT. It encodes CASSPRPGQVADTEAFF. Using reference TRBV5-1 and TRBJ1-1 for the parts outside the CDR3, the full variable domain is KAGVTQTPRYLIKTRGQQVTLSCSPISGHRSVSWYQQTPGQGLQFLFEYFSETQRNKGNFPGRFSGRQFSNSRSEMNVSTLELGDSALYLCASSPRPGQVADTEAFFGQGTRLTVV.

V usage is TRBV4-1 and J usage is TRBJ2-3, with D tentatively TRBD1 (7 bases). Germline values: CDR1 MGHRA, CDR2 YSYEKL. V was pared by 0 bases and J by 2 bases, with 24 bases between. The length of the CDR3 is 20 residues. CDR3 nucleotides: TGCGCCAGCAGCCAAGATTATCTAAACCAGGGGGGCCATAACACAGATACGCAGTATTTT. Amino acids: CASSQDYLNQGGHNTDTQYF.

The V and J genes are TRBV10-3 and TRBJ1-4; 8 positions agree with TRBD1. Unmatched junction bases numbered 12, after V lost 10 bases and J lost 5 bases. CDR1 is ENHRY, CDR2 SYGVKD, per germline. This CDR3 has 15 residues. CDR3 residues: CATRGTGQRNEKLFF. CDR3 nucleotides: TGTGCCACTCGGGGGACAGGTCAACGAAATGAAAAACTGTTTTTT.

The chain uses TRBV7-2 and TRBJ2-5, with TRBD2 matching over 7 bases. V shed 7 bases and J 2 bases; nucleotides not matched to a gene: 7. The CDR3 is 14 residues long. Germline CDR1 SGHTA, CDR2 FQGNSA. CDR3 nucleotides: TGTGCCAGCACGCGGACTAGGGGACAAGAGACCCAGTACTTC. It encodes CASTRTRGQETQYF.